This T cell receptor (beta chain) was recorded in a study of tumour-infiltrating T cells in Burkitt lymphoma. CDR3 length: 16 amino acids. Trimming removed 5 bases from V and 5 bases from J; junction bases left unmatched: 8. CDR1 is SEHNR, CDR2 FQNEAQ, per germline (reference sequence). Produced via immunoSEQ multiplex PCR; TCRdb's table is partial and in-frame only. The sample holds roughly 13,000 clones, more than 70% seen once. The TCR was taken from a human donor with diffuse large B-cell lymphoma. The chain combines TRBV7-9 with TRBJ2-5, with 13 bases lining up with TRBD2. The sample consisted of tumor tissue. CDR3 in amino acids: CASSTGLAGDGETQYF. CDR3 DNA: TGTGCCAGCAGCACCGGACTAGCGGGAGATGGGGAGACCCAGTACTTC.